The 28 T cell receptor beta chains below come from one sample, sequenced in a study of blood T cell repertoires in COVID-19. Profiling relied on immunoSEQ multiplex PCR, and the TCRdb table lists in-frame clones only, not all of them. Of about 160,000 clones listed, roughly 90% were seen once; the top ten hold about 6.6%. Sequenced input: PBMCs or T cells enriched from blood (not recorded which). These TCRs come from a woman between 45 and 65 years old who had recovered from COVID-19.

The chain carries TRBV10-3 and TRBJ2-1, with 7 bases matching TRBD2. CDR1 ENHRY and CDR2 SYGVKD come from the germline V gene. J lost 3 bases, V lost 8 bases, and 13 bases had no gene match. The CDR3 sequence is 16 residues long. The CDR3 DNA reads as TGTGCCATCGGTAGGTTAGGCGGGGGAGACTACAATGAGCAGTTCTTC. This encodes CAIGRLGGGDYNEQFF.

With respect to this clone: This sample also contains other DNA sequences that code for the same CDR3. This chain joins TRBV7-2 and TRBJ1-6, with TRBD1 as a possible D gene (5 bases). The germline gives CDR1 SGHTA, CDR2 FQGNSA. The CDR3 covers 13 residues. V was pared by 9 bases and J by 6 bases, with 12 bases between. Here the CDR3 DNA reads TGTGCCAGTAAGGGGCTGTTTAATTCACCCCTCCACTTT. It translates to CASKGLFNSPLHF. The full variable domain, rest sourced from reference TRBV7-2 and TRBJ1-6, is GAGVSQSPSNKVTEKGKDVELRCDPISGHTALYWYRQSLGQGLEFLIYFQGNSAPDKSGLPSDRFSAERTGGSVSTLTIQRTQQEDSAVYLCASKGLFNSPLHFGNGTRLTVT.

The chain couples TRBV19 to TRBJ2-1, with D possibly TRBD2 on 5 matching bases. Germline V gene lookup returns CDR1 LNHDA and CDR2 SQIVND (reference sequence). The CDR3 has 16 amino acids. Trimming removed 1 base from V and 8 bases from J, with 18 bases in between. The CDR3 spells CASSIVLDVANYEQFF. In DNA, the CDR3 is TGTGCCAGTAGTATAGTACTAGATGTCGCCAATTATGAGCAGTTCTTC.

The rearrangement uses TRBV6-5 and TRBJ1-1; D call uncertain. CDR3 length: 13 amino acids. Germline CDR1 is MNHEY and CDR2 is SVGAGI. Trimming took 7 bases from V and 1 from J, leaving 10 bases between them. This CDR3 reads CASTRIPNTEAFF. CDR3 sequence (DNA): TGTGCCAGCACCCGTATCCCGAACACTGAAGCTTTCTTT.

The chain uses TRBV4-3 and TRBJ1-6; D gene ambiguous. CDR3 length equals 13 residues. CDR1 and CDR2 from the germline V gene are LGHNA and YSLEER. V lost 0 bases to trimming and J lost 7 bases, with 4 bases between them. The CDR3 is CASSQEENSPLHF. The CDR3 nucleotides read TGCGCCAGCAGCCAAGAGGAGAATTCACCCCTCCACTTT.

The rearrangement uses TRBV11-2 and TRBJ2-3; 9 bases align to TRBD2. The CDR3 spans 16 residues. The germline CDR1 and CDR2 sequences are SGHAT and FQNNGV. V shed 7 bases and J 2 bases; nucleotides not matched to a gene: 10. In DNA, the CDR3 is TGTGCCAGCACCACCGTCTCGGGACTAGCCACAGATACGCAGTATTTT. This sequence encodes CASTTVSGLATDTQYF.

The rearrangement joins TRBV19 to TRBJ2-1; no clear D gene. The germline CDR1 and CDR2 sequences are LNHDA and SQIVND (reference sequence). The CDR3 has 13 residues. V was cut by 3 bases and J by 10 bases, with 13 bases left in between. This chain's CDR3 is CASSISAFGEQFF. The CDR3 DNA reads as TGTGCCAGTAGTATCTCGGCCTTCGGGGAGCAGTTCTTC.

The CDR3 nucleotides read TGTGCCAGCAGCCCGGGACAGGGCACCTACGAGCAGTACTTC. Protein sequence: CASSPGQGTYEQYF. V is TRBV3-1 (or the pseudogene TRBV3-2) and J is TRBJ2-7, with 9 nucleotides matching TRBD1. CDR3 length equals 14 residues. CDR1 and CDR2 (germline): LGHDT, YNNKEL (reference sequence). V gave up 4 bases and J gave up 2 bases; unmatched junction bases: 3.

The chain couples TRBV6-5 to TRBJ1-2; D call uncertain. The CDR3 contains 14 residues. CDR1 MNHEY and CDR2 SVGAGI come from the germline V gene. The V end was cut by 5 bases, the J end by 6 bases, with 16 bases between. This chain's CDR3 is CASSQHSEEHGYTF. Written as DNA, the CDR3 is TGTGCCAGCAGTCAACATAGTGAGGAGCATGGCTACACCTTC.

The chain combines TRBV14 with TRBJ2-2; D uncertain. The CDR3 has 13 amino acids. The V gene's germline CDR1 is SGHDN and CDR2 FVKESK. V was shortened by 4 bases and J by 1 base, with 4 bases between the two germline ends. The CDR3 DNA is TGTGCCAGCAGCCCACAGAACACCGGGGAGCTGTTTTTT. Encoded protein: CASSPQNTGELFF.

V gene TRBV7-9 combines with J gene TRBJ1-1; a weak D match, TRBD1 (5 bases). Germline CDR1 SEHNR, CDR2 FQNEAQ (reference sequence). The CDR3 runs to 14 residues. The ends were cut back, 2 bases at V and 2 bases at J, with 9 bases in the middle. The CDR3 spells CASSLQGYNTEAFF. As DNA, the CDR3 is TGTGCCAGCAGCTTACAGGGATATAACACTGAAGCTTTCTTT.

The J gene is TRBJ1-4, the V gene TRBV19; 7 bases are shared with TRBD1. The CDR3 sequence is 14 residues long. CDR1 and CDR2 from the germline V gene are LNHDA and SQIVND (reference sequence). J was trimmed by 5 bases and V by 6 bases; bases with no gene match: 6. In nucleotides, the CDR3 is TGTGCCAGTAGGAACCGGGACAGAAATGAAAAACTGTTTTTT. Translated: CASRNRDRNEKLFF.

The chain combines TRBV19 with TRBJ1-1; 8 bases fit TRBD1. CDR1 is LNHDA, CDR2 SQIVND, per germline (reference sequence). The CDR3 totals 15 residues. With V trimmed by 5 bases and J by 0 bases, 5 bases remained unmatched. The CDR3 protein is CASSPRTGLNTEAFF. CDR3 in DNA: TGTGCCAGTAGTCCCCGGACAGGGTTGAACACTGAAGCTTTCTTT.

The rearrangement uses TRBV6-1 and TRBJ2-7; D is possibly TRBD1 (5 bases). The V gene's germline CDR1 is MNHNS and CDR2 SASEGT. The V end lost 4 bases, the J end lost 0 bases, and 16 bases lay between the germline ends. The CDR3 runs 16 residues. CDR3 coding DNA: TGTGCCAGCAGTGGGGGCTTTTCCCAGAGCTCCTACGAGCAGTACTTC. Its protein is CASSGGFSQSSYEQYF.

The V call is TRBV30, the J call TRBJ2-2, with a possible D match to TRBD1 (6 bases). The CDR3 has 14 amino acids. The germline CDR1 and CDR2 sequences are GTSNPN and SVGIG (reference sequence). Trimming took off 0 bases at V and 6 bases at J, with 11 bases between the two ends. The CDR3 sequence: CAWSVGGLAGELFF. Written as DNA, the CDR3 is TGTGCCTGGAGTGTAGGGGGTTTGGCCGGGGAGCTGTTTTTT.

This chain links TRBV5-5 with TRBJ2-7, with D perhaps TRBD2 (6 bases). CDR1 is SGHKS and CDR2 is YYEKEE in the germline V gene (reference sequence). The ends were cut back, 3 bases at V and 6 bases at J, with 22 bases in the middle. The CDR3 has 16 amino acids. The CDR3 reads CASSSGPQPAGSEQYF. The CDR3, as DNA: TGTGCCAGCAGCTCCGGCCCACAGCCGGCGGGGAGCGAGCAGTACTTC.

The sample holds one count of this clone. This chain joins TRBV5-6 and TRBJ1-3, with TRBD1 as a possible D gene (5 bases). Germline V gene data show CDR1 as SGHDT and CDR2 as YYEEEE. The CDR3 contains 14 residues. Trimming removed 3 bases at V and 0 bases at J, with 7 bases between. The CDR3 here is CASSSQGSGNTIYF. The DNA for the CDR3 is TGTGCCAGCAGCTCCCAGGGCTCTGGAAACACCATATATTTT.

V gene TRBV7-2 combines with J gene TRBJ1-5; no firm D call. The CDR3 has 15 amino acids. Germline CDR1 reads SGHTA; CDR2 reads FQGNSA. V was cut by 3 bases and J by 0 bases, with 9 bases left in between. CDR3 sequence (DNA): TGTGCCAGCAGCTTCGAGCCGGGTAGCAATCAGCCCCAGCATTTT. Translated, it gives CASSFEPGSNQPQHF.

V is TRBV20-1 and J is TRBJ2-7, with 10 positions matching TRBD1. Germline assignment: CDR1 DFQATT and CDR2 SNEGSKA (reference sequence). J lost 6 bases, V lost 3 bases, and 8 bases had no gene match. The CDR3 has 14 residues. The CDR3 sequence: CSASRDRGLIEQYF. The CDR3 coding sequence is TGCAGTGCTAGTAGGGACAGGGGTCTGATCGAGCAGTACTTC.

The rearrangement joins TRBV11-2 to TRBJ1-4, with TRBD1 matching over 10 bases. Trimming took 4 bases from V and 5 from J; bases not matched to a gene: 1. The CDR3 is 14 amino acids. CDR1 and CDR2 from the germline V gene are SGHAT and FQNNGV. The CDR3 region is CASSSGQGNEKLFF. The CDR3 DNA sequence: TGTGCCAGCAGCTCGGGACAGGGGAATGAAAAACTGTTTTTT.

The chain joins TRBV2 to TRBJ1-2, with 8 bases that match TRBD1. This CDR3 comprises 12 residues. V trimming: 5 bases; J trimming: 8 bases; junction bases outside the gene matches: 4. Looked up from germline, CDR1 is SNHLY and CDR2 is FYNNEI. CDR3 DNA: TGTGCCAGCAGTCGACAGGGGAACGGCTACACCTTC. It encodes CASSRQGNGYTF.

The CDR3 reads CASSIGDPRGGYTF. DNA of the CDR3: TGTGCCAGTAGTATAGGGGATCCCAGGGGTGGCTACACCTTC. The chain joins TRBV19 to TRBJ1-2; perhaps TRBD1 as D (6 bases). V gave up 1 base and J gave up 7 bases, with 13 bases separating them. The CDR3 is 14 residues long. Germline values: CDR1 LNHDA, CDR2 SQIVND (reference sequence).

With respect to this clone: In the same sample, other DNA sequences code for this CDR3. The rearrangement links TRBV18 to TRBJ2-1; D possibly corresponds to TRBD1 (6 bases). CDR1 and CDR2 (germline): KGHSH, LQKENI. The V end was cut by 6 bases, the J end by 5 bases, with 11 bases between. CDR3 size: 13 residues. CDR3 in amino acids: CASSPGQNNEQFF. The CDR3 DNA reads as TGTGCCAGCTCGCCTGGACAGAACAATGAGCAGTTCTTC.

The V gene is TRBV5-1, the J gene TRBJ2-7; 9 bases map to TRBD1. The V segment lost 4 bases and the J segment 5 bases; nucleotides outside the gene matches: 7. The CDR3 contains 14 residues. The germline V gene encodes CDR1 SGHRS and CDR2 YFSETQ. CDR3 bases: TGCGCCAGCAGCCCGGGACAGGGTTTCCACGAGCAGTACTTC. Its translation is CASSPGQGFHEQYF.

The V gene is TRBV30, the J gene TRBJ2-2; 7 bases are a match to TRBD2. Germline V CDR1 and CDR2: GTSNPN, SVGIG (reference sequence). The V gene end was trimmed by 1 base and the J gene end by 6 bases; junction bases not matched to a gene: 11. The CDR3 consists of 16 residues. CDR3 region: CAWSGLLAGVSGELFF. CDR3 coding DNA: TGTGCCTGGAGTGGTCTCCTGGCGGGGGTGTCCGGGGAGCTGTTTTTT.

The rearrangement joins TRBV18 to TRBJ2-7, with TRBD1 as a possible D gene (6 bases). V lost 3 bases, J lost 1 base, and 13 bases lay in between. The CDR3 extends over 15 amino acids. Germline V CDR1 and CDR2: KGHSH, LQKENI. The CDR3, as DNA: TGTGCCAGCTCACCGTATGGGGGCCGATCCTACGAGCAGTACTTC. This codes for CASSPYGGRSYEQYF.

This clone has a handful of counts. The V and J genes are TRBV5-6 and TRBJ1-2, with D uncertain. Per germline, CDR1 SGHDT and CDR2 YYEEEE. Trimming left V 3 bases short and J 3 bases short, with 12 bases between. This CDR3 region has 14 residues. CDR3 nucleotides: TGTGCCAGCAGCTCACCGACACCCGACTATGGCTACACCTTC. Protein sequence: CASSSPTPDYGYTF.

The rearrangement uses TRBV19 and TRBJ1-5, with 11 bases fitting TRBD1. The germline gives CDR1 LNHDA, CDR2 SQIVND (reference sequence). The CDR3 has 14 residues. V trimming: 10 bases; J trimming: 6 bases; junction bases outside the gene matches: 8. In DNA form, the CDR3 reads TGTGCCACCGTGGACAGGGGGCGCGTTCAGCCCCAGCATTTT. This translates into CATVDRGRVQPQHF.